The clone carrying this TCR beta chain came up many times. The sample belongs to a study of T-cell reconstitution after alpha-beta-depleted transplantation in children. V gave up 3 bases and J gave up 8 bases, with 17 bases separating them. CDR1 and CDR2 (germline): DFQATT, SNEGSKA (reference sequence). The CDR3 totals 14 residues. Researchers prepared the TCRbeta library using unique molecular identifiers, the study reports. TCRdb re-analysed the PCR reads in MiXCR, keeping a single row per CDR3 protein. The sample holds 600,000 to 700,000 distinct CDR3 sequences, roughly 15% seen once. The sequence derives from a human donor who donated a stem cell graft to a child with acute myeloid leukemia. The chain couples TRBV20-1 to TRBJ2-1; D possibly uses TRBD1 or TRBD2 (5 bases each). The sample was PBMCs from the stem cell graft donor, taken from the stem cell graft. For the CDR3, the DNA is TGCAGTGCTAGTCCCGGGATCGGGGCGTATGAGCAGTTCTTC. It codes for CSASPGIGAYEQFF.